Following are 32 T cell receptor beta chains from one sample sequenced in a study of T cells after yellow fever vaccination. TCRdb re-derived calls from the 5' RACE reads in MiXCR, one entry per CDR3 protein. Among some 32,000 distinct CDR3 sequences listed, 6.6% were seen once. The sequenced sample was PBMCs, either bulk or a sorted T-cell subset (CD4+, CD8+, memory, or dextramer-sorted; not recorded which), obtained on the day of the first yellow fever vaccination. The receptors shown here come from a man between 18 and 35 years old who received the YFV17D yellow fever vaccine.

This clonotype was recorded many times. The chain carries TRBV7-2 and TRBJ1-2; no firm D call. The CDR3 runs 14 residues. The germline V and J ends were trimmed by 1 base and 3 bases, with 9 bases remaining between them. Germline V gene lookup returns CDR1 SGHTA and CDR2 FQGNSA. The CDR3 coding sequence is TGTGCCAGCAGCTTAGTGGTTCAGGACTATGGCTACACCTTC. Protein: CASSLVVQDYGYTF. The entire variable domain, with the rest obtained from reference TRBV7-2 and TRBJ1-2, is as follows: GAGVSQSPSNKVTEKGKDVELRCDPISGHTALYWYRQSLGQGLEFLIYFQGNSAPDKSGLPSDRFSAERTGGSVSTLTIQRTQQEDSAVYLCASSLVVQDYGYTFGSGTRLTVV.

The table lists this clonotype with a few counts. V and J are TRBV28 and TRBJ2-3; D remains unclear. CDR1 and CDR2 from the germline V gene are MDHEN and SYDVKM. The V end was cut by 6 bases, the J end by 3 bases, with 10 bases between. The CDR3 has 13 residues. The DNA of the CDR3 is TGTGCCAGCAGGACTCCCGCTACAGATACGCAGTATTTT. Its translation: CASRTPATDTQYF.

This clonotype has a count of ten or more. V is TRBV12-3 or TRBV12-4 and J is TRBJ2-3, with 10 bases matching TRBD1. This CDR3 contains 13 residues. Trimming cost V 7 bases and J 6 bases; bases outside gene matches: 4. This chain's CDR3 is CASTKGQGDTQYF. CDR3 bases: TGTGCCAGCACCAAGGGACAGGGGGATACGCAGTATTTT.

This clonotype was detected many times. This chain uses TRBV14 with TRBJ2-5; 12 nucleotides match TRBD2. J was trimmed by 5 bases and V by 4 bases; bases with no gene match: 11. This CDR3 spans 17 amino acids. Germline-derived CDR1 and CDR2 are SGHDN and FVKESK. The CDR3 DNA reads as TGTGCCAGCAGCCCCTGGACTAGCGGGGACTGGGAGGAGACCCAGTACTTC. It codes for CASSPWTSGDWEETQYF.

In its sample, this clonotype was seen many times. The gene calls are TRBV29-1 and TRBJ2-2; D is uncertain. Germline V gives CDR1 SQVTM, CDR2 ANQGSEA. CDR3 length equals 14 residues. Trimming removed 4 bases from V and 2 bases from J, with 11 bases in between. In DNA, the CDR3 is TGCAGCGTTGGTTGGCAGGCTAACACCGGGGAGCTGTTTTTT. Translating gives CSVGWQANTGELFF.

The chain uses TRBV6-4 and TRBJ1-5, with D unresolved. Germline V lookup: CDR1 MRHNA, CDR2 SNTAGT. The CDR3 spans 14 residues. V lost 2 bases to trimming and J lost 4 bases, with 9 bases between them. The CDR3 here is CASSDNGGNQPQHF. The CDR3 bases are TGTGCCAGCAGTGACAATGGAGGTAATCAGCCCCAGCATTTT.

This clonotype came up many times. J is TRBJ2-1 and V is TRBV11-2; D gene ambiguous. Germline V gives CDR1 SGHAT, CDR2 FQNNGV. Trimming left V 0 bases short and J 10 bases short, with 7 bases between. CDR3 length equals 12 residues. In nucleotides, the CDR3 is TGTGCCAGCAGCTTAGATCGCTCAGAGCAGTTCTTC. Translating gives CASSLDRSEQFF.

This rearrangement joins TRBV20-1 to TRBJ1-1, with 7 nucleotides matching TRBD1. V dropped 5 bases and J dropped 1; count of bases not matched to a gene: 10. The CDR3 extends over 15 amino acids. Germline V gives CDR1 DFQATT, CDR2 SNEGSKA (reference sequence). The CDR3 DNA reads TGCAGTGCTCTGGATGACAGGGCCCCGAACACTGAAGCTTTCTTT. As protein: CSALDDRAPNTEAFF.

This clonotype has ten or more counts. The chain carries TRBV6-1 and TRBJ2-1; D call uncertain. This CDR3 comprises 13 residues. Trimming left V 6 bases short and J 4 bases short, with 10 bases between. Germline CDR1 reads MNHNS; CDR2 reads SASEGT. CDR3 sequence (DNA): TGTGCCAGCAGGGCGGTGGGGTACAATGAGCAGTTCTTC. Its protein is CASRAVGYNEQFF.

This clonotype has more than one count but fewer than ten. The CDR3 reads CASSIDTYGYTF. Written as DNA, the CDR3 is TGTGCCAGTAGTATAGACACCTATGGCTACACCTTC. V gene TRBV19 combines with J gene TRBJ1-2; no clear D gene. The germline V gene encodes CDR1 LNHDA and CDR2 SQIVND (reference sequence). V lost 0 bases and J lost 4, with 3 bases in between. This CDR3 contains 12 residues.

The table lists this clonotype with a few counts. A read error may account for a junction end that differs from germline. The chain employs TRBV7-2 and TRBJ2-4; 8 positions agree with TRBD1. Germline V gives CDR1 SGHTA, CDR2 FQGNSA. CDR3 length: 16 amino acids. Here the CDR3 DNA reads TGTGCCAGCAGCCTACAGGGGGTGGGGGGCGCGTTTTTAGTGGACTTC. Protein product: CASSLQGVGGAFLVDF.

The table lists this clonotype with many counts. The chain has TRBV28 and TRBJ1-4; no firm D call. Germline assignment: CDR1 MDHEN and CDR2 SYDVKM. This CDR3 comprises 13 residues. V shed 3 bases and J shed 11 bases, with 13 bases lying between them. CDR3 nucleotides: TGTGCCAGCAGTTTTGCGACCACCTCTAAACTGTTTTTT. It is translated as CASSFATTSKLFF.

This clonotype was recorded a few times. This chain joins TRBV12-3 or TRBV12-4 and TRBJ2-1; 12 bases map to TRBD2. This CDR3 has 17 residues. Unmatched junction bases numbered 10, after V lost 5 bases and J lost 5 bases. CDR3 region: CASSPRRLAGVNNEQFF. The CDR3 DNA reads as TGTGCCAGCAGTCCTCGGAGACTAGCGGGGGTCAACAATGAGCAGTTCTTC.

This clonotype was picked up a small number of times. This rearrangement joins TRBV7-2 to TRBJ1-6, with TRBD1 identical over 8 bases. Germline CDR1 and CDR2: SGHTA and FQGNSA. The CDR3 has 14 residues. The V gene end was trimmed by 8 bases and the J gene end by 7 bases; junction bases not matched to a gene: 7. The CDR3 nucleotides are TGTGCCAGCGGACAGGGCCCTACCAATTCACCCCTCCACTTT. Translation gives CASGQGPTNSPLHF.

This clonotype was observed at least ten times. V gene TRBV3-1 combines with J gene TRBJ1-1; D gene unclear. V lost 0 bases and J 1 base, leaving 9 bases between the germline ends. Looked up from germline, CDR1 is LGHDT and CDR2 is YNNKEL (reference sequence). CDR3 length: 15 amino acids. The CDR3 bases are TGTGCCAGCAGCCAAGAAGCGACTCCGAACACTGAAGCTTTCTTT. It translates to CASSQEATPNTEAFF.

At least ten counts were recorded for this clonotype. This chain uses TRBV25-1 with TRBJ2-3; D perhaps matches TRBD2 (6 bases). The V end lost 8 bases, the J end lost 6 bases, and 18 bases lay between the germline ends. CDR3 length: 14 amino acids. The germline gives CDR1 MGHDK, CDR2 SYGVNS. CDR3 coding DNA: TGTGCCAGCGTCCGGGACTCCAACGAGGATACGCAGTATTTT. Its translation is CASVRDSNEDTQYF. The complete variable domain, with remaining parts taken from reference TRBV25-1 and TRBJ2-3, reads EADIYQTPRYLVIGTGKKITLECSQTMGHDKMYWYQQDPGMELHLIHYSYGVNSTEKGDLSSESTVSRIRTEHFPLTLESARPSHTSQYLCASVRDSNEDTQYFGPGTRLTVL.

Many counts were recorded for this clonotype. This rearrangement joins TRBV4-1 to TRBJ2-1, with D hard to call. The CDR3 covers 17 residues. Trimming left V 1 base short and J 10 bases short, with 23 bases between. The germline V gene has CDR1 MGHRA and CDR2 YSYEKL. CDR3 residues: CASSQVLIRTLLKEQFF. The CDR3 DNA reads TGCGCCAGCAGCCAAGTTTTGATACGGACCCTCCTCAAGGAGCAGTTCTTC.

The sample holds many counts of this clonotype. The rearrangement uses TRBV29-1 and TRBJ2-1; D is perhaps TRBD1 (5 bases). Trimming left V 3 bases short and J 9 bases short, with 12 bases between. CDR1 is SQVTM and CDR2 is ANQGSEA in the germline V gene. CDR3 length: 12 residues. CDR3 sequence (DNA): TGCAGCGTTGACTCCGGACAAGGTGAGCAGTTCTTC. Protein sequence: CSVDSGQGEQFF.

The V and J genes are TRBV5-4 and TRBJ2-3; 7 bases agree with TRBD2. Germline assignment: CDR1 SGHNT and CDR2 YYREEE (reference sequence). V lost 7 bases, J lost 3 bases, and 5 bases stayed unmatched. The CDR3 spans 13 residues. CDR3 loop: CASLLGGTDTQYF. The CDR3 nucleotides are TGTGCCAGCTTATTGGGGGGGACAGATACGCAGTATTTT.

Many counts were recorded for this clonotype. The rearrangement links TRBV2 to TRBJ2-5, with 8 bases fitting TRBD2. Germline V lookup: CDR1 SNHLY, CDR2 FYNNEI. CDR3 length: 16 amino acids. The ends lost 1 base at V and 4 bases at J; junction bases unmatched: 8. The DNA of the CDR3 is TGTGCCAGCAGTGAAGGGAATAGCGGGGTGGGAGAGACCCAGTACTTC. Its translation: CASSEGNSGVGETQYF. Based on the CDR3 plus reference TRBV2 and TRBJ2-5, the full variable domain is EPEVTQTPSHQVTQMGQEVILRCVPISNHLYFYWYRQILGQKVEFLVSFYNNEISEKSEIFDDQFSVERPDGSNFTLKIRSTKLEDSAMYFCASSEGNSGVGETQYFGPGTRLLVL.

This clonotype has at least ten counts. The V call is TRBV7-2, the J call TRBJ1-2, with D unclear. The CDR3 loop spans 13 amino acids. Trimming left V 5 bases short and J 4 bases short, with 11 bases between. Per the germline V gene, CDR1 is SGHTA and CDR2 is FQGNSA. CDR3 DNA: TGTGCCAGCAGCCCGTACACTCTCTATGGCTACACCTTC. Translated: CASSPYTLYGYTF.

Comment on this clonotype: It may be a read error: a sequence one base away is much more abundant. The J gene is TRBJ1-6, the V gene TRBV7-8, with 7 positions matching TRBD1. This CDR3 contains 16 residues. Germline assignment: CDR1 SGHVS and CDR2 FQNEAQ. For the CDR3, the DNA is TGTGCCAGCAGCCCCGGGACAGCCGCAGGCAGTTCAACCCTCCACTTT. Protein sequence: CASSPGTAAGSSTLHF.

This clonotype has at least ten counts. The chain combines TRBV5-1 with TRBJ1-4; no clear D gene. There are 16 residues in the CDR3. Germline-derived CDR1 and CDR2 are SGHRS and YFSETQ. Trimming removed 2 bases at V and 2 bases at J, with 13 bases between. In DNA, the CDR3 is TGCGCCAGCAGCTTCGCCCGTTGGTCTACTAATGAAAAACTGTTTTTT. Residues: CASSFARWSTNEKLFF.

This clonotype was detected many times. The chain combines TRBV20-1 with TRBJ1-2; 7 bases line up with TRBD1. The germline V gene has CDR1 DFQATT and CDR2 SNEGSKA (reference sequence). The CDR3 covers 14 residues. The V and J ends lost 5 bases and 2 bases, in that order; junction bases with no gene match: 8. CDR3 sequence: CSARPTGWNYGYTF. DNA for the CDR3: TGCAGTGCTCGCCCGACAGGGTGGAACTATGGCTACACCTTC.

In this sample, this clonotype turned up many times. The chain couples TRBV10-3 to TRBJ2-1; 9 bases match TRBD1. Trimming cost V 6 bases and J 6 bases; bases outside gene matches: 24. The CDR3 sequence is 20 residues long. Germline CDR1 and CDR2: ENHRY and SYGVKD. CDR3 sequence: CAISLTRTGVKFSMGNEQFF. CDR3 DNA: TGTGCCATCAGCCTTACACGGACAGGGGTCAAGTTTTCTATGGGCAATGAGCAGTTCTTC.

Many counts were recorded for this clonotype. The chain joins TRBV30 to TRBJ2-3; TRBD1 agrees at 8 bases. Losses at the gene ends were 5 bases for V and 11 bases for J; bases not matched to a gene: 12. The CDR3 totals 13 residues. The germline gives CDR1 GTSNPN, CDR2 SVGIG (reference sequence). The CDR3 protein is CAWRQNPGTGQYF. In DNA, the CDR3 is TGTGCCTGGCGACAAAACCCCGGGACAGGGCAGTATTTT.

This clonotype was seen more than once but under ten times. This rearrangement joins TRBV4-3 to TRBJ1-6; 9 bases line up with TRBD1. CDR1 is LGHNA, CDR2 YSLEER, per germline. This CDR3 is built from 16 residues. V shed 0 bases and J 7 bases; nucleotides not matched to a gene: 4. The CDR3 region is CASSQELGTGNSPLHF. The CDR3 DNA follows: TGCGCCAGCAGCCAAGAGCTGGGGACAGGGAATTCACCCCTCCACTTT.

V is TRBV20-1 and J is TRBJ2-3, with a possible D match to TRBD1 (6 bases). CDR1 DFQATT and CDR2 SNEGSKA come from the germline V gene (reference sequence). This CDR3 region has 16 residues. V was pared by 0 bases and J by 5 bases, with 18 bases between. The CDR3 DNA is TGCAGTGCTAGAGATCCGAGTCGTGGGGGCGAAGATACGCAGTATTTT. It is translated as CSARDPSRGGEDTQYF.

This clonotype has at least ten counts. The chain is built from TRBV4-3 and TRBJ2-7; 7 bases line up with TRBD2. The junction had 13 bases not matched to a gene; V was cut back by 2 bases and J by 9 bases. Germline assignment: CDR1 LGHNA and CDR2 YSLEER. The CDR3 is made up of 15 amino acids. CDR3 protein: CASSQSFDGGGGQYV. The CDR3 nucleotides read TGCGCCAGCAGCCAAAGTTTCGACGGCGGGGGAGGGCAGTACGTC.

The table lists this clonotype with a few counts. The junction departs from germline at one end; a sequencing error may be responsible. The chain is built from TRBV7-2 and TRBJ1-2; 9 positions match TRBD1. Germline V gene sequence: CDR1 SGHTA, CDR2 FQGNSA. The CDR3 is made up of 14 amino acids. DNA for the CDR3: TGTGCCAGCATCTTACCGACAGGGGGCTATGGCTACACCTTC. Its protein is CASILPTGGYGYTF.

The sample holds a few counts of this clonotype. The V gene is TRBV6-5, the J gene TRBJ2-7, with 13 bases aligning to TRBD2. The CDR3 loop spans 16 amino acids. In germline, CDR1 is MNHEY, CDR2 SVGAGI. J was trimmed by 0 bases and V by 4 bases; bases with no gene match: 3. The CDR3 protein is CASSSGLAGYSYEQYF. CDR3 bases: TGTGCCAGCAGTTCGGGACTAGCGGGATACTCCTACGAGCAGTACTTC.

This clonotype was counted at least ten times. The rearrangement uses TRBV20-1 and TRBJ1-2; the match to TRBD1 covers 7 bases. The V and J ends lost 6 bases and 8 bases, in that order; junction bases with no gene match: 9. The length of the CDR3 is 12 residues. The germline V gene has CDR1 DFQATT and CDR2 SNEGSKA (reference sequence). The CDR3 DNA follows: TGCAGTGCGAGAAGACAGGGAGGCGGCTACACCTTC. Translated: CSARRQGGGYTF.